This T cell receptor (beta chain) came from a study of sequential checkpoint blockade in melanoma. Overall study context: Randomization was 1:1 between first-line nivolumab→ipilimumab and ipilimumab→nivolumab. After both sequences, patients received maintenance nivolumab.

This table comes from immunoSEQ multiplex PCR, and its TCRdb copy is limited to in-frame clones, with some not included. The sample shows approximately 31,000 clones, approximately 86% of them seen only once. Treatment defined: randomized to nivolumab then ipilimumab (arm A) or the reverse (arm B). Patients had received no earlier DNA-damaging chemotherapy. Live CD3+CD8+ CD19− CD56− cells were sorted from PBMCs. Germline loops: CDR1 SGHVS, CDR2 FNYEAQ. The CDR3 contains 17 residues. The junction had 14 bases not matched to a gene; V was cut back by 4 bases and J by 6 bases. This specimen was CD8+ T cells sorted from blood (inferred from file names), taken from a patient given nivolumab and ipilimumab in sequence. The chain recombines TRBV7-6 with TRBJ1-2; 10 bases are a match to TRBD1. The receptor comes from a human donor with melanoma. DNA for the CDR3: TGTGCCAGCAGCTCAGATGGGACAGGGGAAGGGTCGGATGGCTACACCTTC. Translated: CASSSDGTGEGSDGYTF.